The 21 T cell receptor beta chains reported below all come from one sample, sequenced in a study of Ad26.COV2.S vaccination and SARS-CoV-2 variants. Using immunoSEQ multiplex PCR, the repertoire was profiled, and TCRdb retains in-frame clones only, with some absent. The sample contains approximately 150,000 clones, 70% to 90% of which appear only once. The specimen comprised peripheral blood, sampled after recovery from COVID-19. All receptors come from a human donor who had recovered from COVID-19.

As to this clone: At one of its ends the junction is not consistent with the germline gene, which may arise from a read error. This chain joins TRBV5-6 and TRBJ1-5; tentatively, D is TRBD1 (5 bases). The germline V gene has CDR1 SGHDT and CDR2 YYEEEE. The CDR3 totals 16 residues. For the CDR3, the DNA is TGTGCCAGCAGTTTGGGACCTTTAGTGGGTTATCAGCCCCAGCATTTT. Its protein is CASSLGPLVGYQPQHF.

The rearrangement joins TRBV2 to TRBJ2-7, with a possible D match to TRBD2 (6 bases). CDR3 length: 18 residues. From germline, CDR1 is SNHLY and CDR2 FYNNEI. V was pared by 4 bases and J by 3 bases, with 25 bases between. The CDR3 sequence: CASSVNLRGGVSLYEQYF. For the CDR3, the DNA is TGTGCCAGCAGTGTAAATCTCCGGGGAGGAGTAAGCCTCTACGAGCAGTACTTC.

The CDR3 loop reads CASSEFSGTEAFF. The CDR3 DNA follows: TGTGCCAGCAGTGAATTCAGTGGGACTGAAGCTTTCTTT. The chain links TRBV25-1 to TRBJ1-1; D not certain. V lost 1 base and J 5 bases, leaving 8 bases between the germline ends. The CDR3 sequence is 13 residues long. Germline V gene sequence: CDR1 MGHDK, CDR2 SYGVNS.

The rearrangement joins TRBV5-6 to TRBJ1-6; D gene uncertain. Germline V gives CDR1 SGHDT, CDR2 YYEEEE. The CDR3 totals 15 residues. V lost 1 base and J lost 6, with 11 bases in between. The CDR3 loop reads CASSLFGRVNSPLHF. The CDR3 DNA follows: TGTGCCAGCAGCTTGTTCGGGCGGGTTAATTCACCCCTCCACTTT.

The chain is built from TRBV5-6 and TRBJ2-1; 13 positions match TRBD2. Trimming took 5 bases from V and 7 from J; bases not matched to a gene: 12. The germline V gene has CDR1 SGHDT and CDR2 YYEEEE. The CDR3 is 17 amino acids. DNA for the CDR3: TGTGCCAGCAGTTCTACTAGCGGGGGGGCTTTACGGAATGAGCAGTTCTTC. Translated, it gives CASSSTSGGALRNEQFF.

The gene calls are TRBV3-1 (or the pseudogene TRBV3-2) and TRBJ1-4; D remains ambiguous. Looked up from germline, CDR1 is LGHDT and CDR2 is YNNKEL (reference sequence). Deletions cut 2 bases from V and 7 bases from J, with 14 bases between. The CDR3 has 15 amino acids. CDR3: CASSQRTPAGEKLFF. The CDR3 nucleotides are TGTGCCAGCAGCCAAAGGACCCCCGCAGGTGAAAAACTGTTTTTT.

This clone was observed a handful of times. V is TRBV19 and J is TRBJ1-5; D gene uncertain. The germline V and J ends were trimmed by 1 base and 5 bases, with 6 bases remaining between them. This CDR3 is 13 amino acids long. Per germline, CDR1 LNHDA and CDR2 SQIVND (reference sequence). The CDR3 region has the DNA TGTGCCAGTAGTATAGGGCAGCATCAGCCCCAGCATTTT. It translates to CASSIGQHQPQHF. The full variable domain, rest sourced from reference TRBV19 and TRBJ1-5, is DGGITQSPKYLFRKEGQNVTLSCEQNLNHDAMYWYRQDPGQGLRLIYYSQIVNDFQKGDIAEGYSVSREKKESFPLTVTSAQKNPTAFYLCASSIGQHQPQHFGDGTRLSIL.

The V call is TRBV27, the J call TRBJ2-2; no firm D call. Germline loops: CDR1 MNHEY, CDR2 SMNVEV (reference sequence). With 3 bases removed from V and 0 bases from J, the gap between germline ends came to 2 bases. The CDR3 consists of 13 residues. The CDR3 here is CASSFSNTGELFF. CDR3 DNA sequence: TGTGCCAGCAGTTTTTCGAACACCGGGGAGCTGTTTTTT.

The chain recombines TRBV6-1 with TRBJ1-4, with a possible D match to TRBD1 (5 bases). There are 12 residues in the CDR3. The V gene lost 2 bases and the J gene lost 10 bases, with 8 bases spanning the gap. Germline V gene lookup returns CDR1 MNHNS and CDR2 SASEGT. The CDR3 loop reads CASSEWGGKLFF. The CDR3 DNA reads as TGTGCCAGCAGTGAATGGGGGGGAAAACTGTTTTTT.

Comments on this clone: Different DNA sequences within this sample yield the same CDR3. The V gene is TRBV9, the J gene TRBJ1-3, with no clear D. CDR1 and CDR2 from the germline V gene are SGDLS and YYNGEE. This CDR3 is 14 amino acids long. V was trimmed by 0 bases and J by 2 bases, leaving 6 bases between them. The chain's CDR3 is CASSVGGTGNTIYF. CDR3 in DNA: TGTGCCAGCAGCGTAGGAGGGACTGGAAACACCATATATTTT.

This sequence joins TRBV5-6 and TRBJ1-1, with D hard to call. The CDR3 is made up of 12 amino acids. CDR1 and CDR2 from the germline V gene are SGHDT and YYEEEE. Trimming left V 2 bases short and J 5 bases short, with 7 bases between. CDR3 bases: TGTGCCAGCAGCTTCGGTGGGACTGAAGCTTTCTTT. Protein: CASSFGGTEAFF.

This sequence joins TRBV6-5 and TRBJ2-5; D possibly corresponds to TRBD1 (5 bases). Germline V lookup: CDR1 MNHEY, CDR2 SVGAGI. There are 13 residues in the CDR3. The ends were cut back, 2 bases at V and 2 bases at J, with 6 bases in the middle. As DNA, the CDR3 is TGTGCCAGCAGTTACCAGGGACAAGAGACCCAGTACTTC. Translated, it gives CASSYQGQETQYF.

V is TRBV11-2 and J is TRBJ1-3; D is uncertain. The CDR3 consists of 12 residues. The germline V gene encodes CDR1 SGHAT and CDR2 FQNNGV. V lost 5 bases and J 4 bases, leaving 6 bases between the germline ends. The CDR3: CASSIRGNTIYF. The CDR3, as DNA: TGTGCCAGCAGCATAAGGGGAAACACCATATATTTT. The full variable domain, in which reference TRBV11-2 and TRBJ1-3 provide the parts outside the CDR3, is EAGVAQSPRYKIIEKRQSVAFWCNPISGHATLYWYQQILGQGPKLLIQFQNNGVVDDSQLPKDRFSAERLKGVDSTLKIQPAKLEDSAVYLCASSIRGNTIYFGEGSWLTVV.

CDR3 sequence: CASRDRGVLGNTIYF. CDR3 sequence (DNA): TGTGCCAGCAGGGACAGGGGAGTGCTGGGAAACACCATATATTTT. This sequence joins TRBV7-2 and TRBJ1-3, with 9 bases matching TRBD1. CDR3 length equals 15 residues. CDR1 is SGHTA, CDR2 FQGNSA, per germline. Trimming took 6 bases from V and 4 from J; bases not matched to a gene: 7.

The table lists this clone with a count of one. The chain has TRBV3-1 (or the pseudogene TRBV3-2) and TRBJ2-2; TRBD2 is a possible D gene (6 bases). Deletions cut 0 bases from V and 0 bases from J, with 8 bases between. The CDR3 covers 16 residues. In germline, CDR1 is LGHDT, CDR2 YNNKEL (reference sequence). The CDR3 protein is CASSQEGGANTGELFF. The CDR3 DNA sequence: TGTGCCAGCAGCCAAGAAGGCGGGGCGAACACCGGGGAGCTGTTTTTT.

CDR3 nucleotides: TGTGCCAGCTCACCACTCTCCCGGAGGCAGGGCAACTACGAGCAGTACTTC. Protein: CASSPLSRRQGNYEQYF. V gene TRBV18 combines with J gene TRBJ2-7; D may match TRBD1 or TRBD2 (5 bases each). V was cut by 1 base and J by 3 bases, with 19 bases left in between. From germline, CDR1 is KGHSH and CDR2 LQKENI. The CDR3 is 17 amino acids.

The chain employs TRBV6-5 and TRBJ1-1; weak D call: TRBD1 (5 bases). Germline lookup yields CDR1 MNHEY and CDR2 SVGAGI. This CDR3 region has 12 residues. Trimming took off 6 bases at V and 10 bases at J, with 15 bases between the two ends. The CDR3 protein is CASSGLGTGAFF. The CDR3 bases are TGTGCCAGCAGCGGCCTTGGGACGGGAGCTTTCTTT.

The chain recombines TRBV11-2 with TRBJ2-5, with 8 bases that match TRBD2. Per the germline V gene, CDR1 is SGHAT and CDR2 is FQNNGV. J was trimmed by 5 bases and V by 4 bases; bases with no gene match: 9. CDR3 length: 15 amino acids. CDR3: CASSSRWGLGETQYF. In nucleotides, the CDR3 is TGTGCCAGCAGCTCGCGGTGGGGACTAGGTGAGACCCAGTACTTC.

In its sample, this clone was seen a few times. The chain uses TRBV11-2 and TRBJ1-6, with TRBD1 as a possible D gene (6 bases). V was trimmed by 1 base and J by 7 bases, leaving 11 bases between them. Germline values: CDR1 SGHAT, CDR2 FQNNGV. This CDR3 is built from 15 residues. The CDR3 nucleotides read TGTGCCAGCAGCTTAGCATCTACAGGGAATTCACCCCTCCACTTT. This gives the protein CASSLASTGNSPLHF.

The rearrangement uses TRBV7-8 and TRBJ2-4; 8 bases map to TRBD1. CDR3 size: 17 residues. Germline V lookup: CDR1 SGHVS, CDR2 FQNEAQ. J was trimmed by 6 bases and V by 3 bases; bases with no gene match: 13. This CDR3 is CASSLSRAQGAGNIQYF. The DNA of the CDR3 is TGTGCCAGCAGCTTGTCGCGAGCGCAGGGGGCTGGAAACATTCAGTACTTC.

The chain links TRBV11-2 to TRBJ2-7; TRBD1 matches 11 bases. Trimming took 0 bases from V and 1 from J; bases not matched to a gene: 2. The length of the CDR3 is 16 residues. Germline values: CDR1 SGHAT, CDR2 FQNNGV. DNA of the CDR3: TGTGCCAGCAGCTTAGAGGACAGGGGGCTATCCTACGAGCAGTACTTC. It codes for CASSLEDRGLSYEQYF.